This is a list of T cell receptor beta chains from one sample in a study of identical twins. TCRdb analysed the 5' RACE reads with MiXCR anew, one entry per CDR3 protein. The sample contains roughly 230,000 distinct CDR3 sequences, about 8.5% of which appear only once. The data were also submitted as part of a second study, on yellow fever vaccine responses in identical twins.

The sample comprised CD8+ T cells sorted from blood. These receptors all come from a woman aged 18-35 years in good health. CDR3s leave out the opening cysteine and the closing phenylalanine or tryptophan.

TRBJ2-7 | TRBV7-9 | ASSSTWDSANAEQY
TRBJ2-1 | TRBV7-9 | ASSLESSEQF
TRBJ2-3 | TRBV18 | ASSPPGLAETDTQY
TRBJ2-5 | TRBV7-9 | ASSSTTGGETQY
TRBJ2-6 | TRBV4-1 | ASGPTASSGANVLT
TRBJ2-3 | TRBV6-1 | ASREGHLPDTQY
TRBJ1-5 | TRBV4-1 | ASSQERAEPQH
TRBJ1-2 | TRBV7-2 | ASSFRDRDIRYGYT
TRBJ2-1 | TRBV29-1 | SVVLALYNEQF
TRBJ2-1 | TRBV7-9 | ASSLGTSLTEQF
TRBJ2-3 | TRBV13 | ASSPGPGFGTDTQY
TRBJ2-7 | TRBV7-9 | ASNSWEDLNSYEQY
TRBJ2-1 | TRBV5-6 | ASSQRGLAGLNEQF
TRBJ2-1 | TRBV7-9 | ASSTTGTNYYNEQF
TRBJ2-1 | TRBV14 | ASSQDFNQDEEF
TRBJ2-3 | TRBV12-3/TRBV12-4 | ASSFGQMQY
TRBJ1-5 | TRBV12-3/TRBV12-4 | ASRPSGGNQPQH
TRBJ2-7 | TRBV9 | ASSGDGYYEQY
TRBJ2-7 | TRBV7-2 | ASSPDGSYEQY
TRBJ2-7 | TRBV28 | ASSFPGGETPSSYEQY
TRBJ2-1 | TRBV15 | ATSGLWGSGEQF
TRBJ2-7 | TRBV2 | ASIPQQGLYEQY
TRBJ2-1 | TRBV20-1 | SANPNEGAPAYNEQF
TRBJ2-1 | TRBV27 | ASSSGTGNEQF
TRBJ2-7 | TRBV4-2 | ASSQDLGTGAYEQY
TRBJ1-1 | TRBV12-3/TRBV12-4 | ASSHGGAEAF
TRBJ2-5 | TRBV7-6 | ASRPQGAETQY
TRBJ2-7 | TRBV7-6 | ASSKDRFSSYEQY
TRBJ2-5 | TRBV7-6 | ASSTRGSGYQETQY
TRBJ2-7 | TRBV6-2/TRBV6-3 | ASSYGLASEQY
TRBJ2-1 | TRBV12-3/TRBV12-4 | ASSPDTTYNEQF
TRBJ2-1 | TRBV27 | ASSFLVGNEQF
TRBJ2-1 | TRBV7-8 | ASSLVPLAGYDNEQF
TRBJ1-5 | TRBV5-6 | ASSLAGLGSNQPQH
TRBJ2-3 | TRBV5-1 | ASSVGAGGPVDTQY
TRBJ2-7 | TRBV12-3/TRBV12-4 | ASSSRGTSGGSYEQY
TRBJ2-1 | TRBV5-6 | ASSLGRAREQF
TRBJ2-3 | TRBV7-3 | ASSLNGRGIHTDTQY
TRBJ2-3 | TRBV7-8 | ASSVKISTDTQY
TRBJ2-3 | TRBV4-1 | ASSPGHNTDTQY
TRBJ2-2 | TRBV3-1 | ASSQGLDYTGELF
TRBJ2-7 | TRBV27 | ASSFGQRAGEQY
TRBJ1-2 | TRBV10-3 | AISESVTNYGYT